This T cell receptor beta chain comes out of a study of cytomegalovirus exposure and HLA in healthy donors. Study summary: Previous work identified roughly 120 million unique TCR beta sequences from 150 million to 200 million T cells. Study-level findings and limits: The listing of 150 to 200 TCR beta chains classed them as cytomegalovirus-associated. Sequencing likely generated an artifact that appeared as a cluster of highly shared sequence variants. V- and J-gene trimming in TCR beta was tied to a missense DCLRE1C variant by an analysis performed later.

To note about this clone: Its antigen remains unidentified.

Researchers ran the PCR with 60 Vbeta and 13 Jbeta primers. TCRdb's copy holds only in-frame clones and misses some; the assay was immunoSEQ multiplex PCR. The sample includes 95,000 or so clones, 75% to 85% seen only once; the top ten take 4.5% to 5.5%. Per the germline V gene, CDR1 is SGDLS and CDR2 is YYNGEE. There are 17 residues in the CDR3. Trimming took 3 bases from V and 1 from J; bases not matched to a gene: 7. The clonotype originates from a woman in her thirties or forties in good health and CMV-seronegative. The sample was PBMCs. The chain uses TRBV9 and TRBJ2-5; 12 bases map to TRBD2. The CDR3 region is CASSALAGGTLQETQYF. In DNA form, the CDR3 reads TGTGCCAGCAGCGCCCTAGCGGGGGGGACACTCCAAGAGACCCAGTACTTC.